This T cell receptor (beta chain) was captured by sequencing in a study of T cells expressing NK-cell markers. Making the TCR beta cDNA relied on 5'RACE template switching with UMIs. TCRdb re-called the 5' RACE reads and catalogs CDR3 proteins one per entry, DNA excluded. The listing contains 150,000 to 170,000 distinct CDR3 sequences. The CDR3 sequence is 14 residues long. The V gene's germline CDR1 is SGDLS and CDR2 YYNGEE. The gene calls are TRBV9 and TRBJ2-7; without DNA, the TCRdb call of TRBD1 cannot be checked. This sequence originates from a woman aged 45-65 years in good health. Input material: blood T cells: a sorted CD56 or NKG2C T cell subset, CD4+ or CD8+ T cells, or bulk PBMC T cells (not recorded which). CDR3 protein: CASSAGTGGPEQYF.